This T cell receptor beta chain was obtained from a study of T cell repertoires in cytomegalovirus infection. Study-wide context: Both CMV infection and a matching HLA type were indicated by public TCR beta signatures.

The CDR3 length is 14 residues. V was cut by 0 bases and J by 2 bases, with 7 bases left in between. CDR1 is SNHLY, CDR2 FYNNEI, per germline. Findings and caveats of the study: Dominating the ex vivo response were TCR beta clonotypes that were CMV-specific and HLA-C-restricted.

About this clonotype itself: The target antigen is unknown.

TCRdb ran MiXCR on the reads and lists one entry per CDR3 protein. The data contain fewer than 350,000 distinct CDR3 sequences, over 7.5% of them singletons. This clonotype originated in a human donor in good health (CMV status not recorded). Some clones in this sample may be carry-over from other donors' samples. V and J are TRBV2 and TRBJ1-2; D is ambiguous. Sequencing was done on a sample of PBMCs. The DNA for the CDR3 is TGTGCCAGCAGTGAAGCTACACACAACTATGGCTACACCTTC. Its translation is CASSEATHNYGYTF.